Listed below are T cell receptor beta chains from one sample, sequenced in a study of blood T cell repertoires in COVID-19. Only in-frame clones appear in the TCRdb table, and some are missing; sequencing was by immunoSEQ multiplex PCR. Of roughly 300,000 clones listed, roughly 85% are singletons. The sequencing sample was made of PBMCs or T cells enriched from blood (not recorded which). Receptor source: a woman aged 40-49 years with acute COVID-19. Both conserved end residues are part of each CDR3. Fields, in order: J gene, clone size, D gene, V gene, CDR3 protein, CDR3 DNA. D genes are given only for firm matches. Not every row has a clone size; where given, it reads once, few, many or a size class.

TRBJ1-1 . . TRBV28 CATHNTEAFF TGTGCCACCCATAACACTGAAGCTTTCTTT
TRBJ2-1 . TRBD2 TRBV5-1 CASSLGGSNNEQFF TGCGCCAGCAGCTTAGGCGGGAGTAACAATGAGCAGTTCTTC
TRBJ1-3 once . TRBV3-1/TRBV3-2 CASSPDDYRANSGNTIYF TGTGCCAGCAGCCCAGATGATTACAGGGCAAATAGCGGAAACACCATATATTTT
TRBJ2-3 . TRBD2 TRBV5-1 CASSLPSGGASTDTQYF TGCGCCAGCAGCCTACCTAGCGGGGGGGCAAGCACAGATACGCAGTATTTT
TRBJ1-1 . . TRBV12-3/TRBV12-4 CASSRQKITEAFF TGTGCCAGCAGCCGACAAAAGATCACTGAAGCTTTCTTT
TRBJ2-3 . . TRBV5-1 CASSPSLGGRADTQYF TGCGCCAGCAGCCCGAGTCTCGGGGGGCGGGCAGATACGCAGTATTTT
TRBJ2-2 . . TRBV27 CASREGASPTGELFF TGTGCCAGCCGCGAAGGGGCGTCCCCCACCGGGGAGCTGTTTTTT
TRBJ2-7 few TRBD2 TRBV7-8 CASRLVSSGAYEQYF TGTGCCAGCAGACTTGTGTCTAGCGGGGCCTACGAGCAGTACTTC
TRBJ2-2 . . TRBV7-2 CASRFDRSTGELFF TGTGCCAGCAGATTCGACAGAAGCACCGGGGAGCTGTTTTTT
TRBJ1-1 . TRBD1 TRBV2 CASRGLTGYSEAFF TGTGCCAGCAGGGGCTTGACAGGGTACTCCGAAGCTTTCTTT
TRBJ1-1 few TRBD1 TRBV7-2 CASSGRTGGEAFF TGTGCCAGCAGCGGACGGACAGGAGGCGAAGCTTTCTTT
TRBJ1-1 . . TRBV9 CASSVFPGLKNTEAFF TGTGCCAGCAGCGTTTTTCCGGGACTAAAGAACACTGAAGCTTTCTTT
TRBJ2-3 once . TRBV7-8 CASSSREASTDTQYF TGTGCCAGCAGCTCCAGAGAGGCCTCCACAGATACGCAGTATTTT
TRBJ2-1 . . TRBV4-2 CASSQEIDAGLYNEQFF TGTGCCAGCAGCCAAGAGATCGACGCGGGCTTATACAATGAGCAGTTCTTC
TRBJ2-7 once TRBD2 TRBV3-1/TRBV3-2 CASRGLAGPNYEQYF TGTGCCAGCAGGGGACTAGCGGGACCCAACTACGAGCAGTACTTC
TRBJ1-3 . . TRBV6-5 CASRDNGNTIYF TGTGCCAGCAGAGACAATGGAAACACCATATATTTT
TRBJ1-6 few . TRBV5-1 CASSLEGDGNSPLHF TGCGCCAGCAGCTTGGAGGGGGACGGGAATTCACCCCTCCACTTT
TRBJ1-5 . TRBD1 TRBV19 CASSIVDRVNQPQHF TGTGCCAGTAGTATAGTAGACAGGGTCAATCAGCCCCAGCATTTT
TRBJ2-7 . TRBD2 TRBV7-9 CASSLLASGIYEQYF TGTGCCAGCAGCTTATTGGCTAGCGGGATCTACGAGCAGTACTTC
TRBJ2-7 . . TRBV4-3 CASSPGRASYEQYF TGCGCCAGCAGCCCGGGCAGGGCCTCCTACGAGCAGTACTTC
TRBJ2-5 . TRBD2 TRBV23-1 CASSQTTPGLAGMYGETQYF TGCGCCAGCAGTCAAACGACTCCGGGACTAGCGGGCATGTACGGGGAGACCCAGTACTTC
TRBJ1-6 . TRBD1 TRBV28 CASSLTGQALSFHF TGTGCCAGCAGTTTAACGGGACAGGCGTTATCTTTCCACTTT
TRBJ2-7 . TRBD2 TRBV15 CATSREIAGAFYEQYF TGTGCCACCAGCAGGGAGATAGCGGGGGCCTTCTACGAGCAGTACTTC
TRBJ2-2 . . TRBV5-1 CASSLVGPNTGELFF TGCGCCAGCAGCTTGGTGGGCCCGAACACCGGGGAGCTGTTTTTT
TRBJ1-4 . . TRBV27 CASSLMGAGEKLFF TGTGCCAGCAGTTTAATGGGGGCCGGGGAAAAACTGTTTTTT
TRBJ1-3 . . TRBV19 CASKQVGFGNTIYF TGTGCCAGTAAGCAGGTCGGTTTCGGAAACACCATATATTTT
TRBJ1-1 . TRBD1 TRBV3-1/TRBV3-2 CASSPGTGYTEAFF TGTGCCAGCAGCCCCGGGACAGGGTACACTGAAGCTTTCTTT
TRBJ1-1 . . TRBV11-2 CASSSDSYRNTEAFF TGTGCCAGCAGTTCTGACTCCTATCGGAACACTGAAGCTTTCTTT
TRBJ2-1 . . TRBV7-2 CASSLASYNEQFF TGTGCCAGCAGCTTAGCGTCATACAATGAGCAGTTCTTC
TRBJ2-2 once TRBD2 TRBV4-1 CASSPGLVNAGELFF TGCGCCAGCAGCCCGGGACTAGTAAACGCCGGGGAGCTGTTTTTT
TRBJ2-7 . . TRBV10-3 CAISDSDRSEQYF TGTGCCATCAGTGACTCAGACAGGTCCGAGCAGTACTTC
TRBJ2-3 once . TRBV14 CASRTQRSTDTQYF TGTGCCAGCAGGACCCAGCGGAGCACAGATACGCAGTATTTT
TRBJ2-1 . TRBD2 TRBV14 CASRAGVYNEQFF TGTGCCAGCAGGGCGGGGGTGTACAATGAGCAGTTCTTC
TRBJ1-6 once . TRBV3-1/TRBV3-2 CASSQVRGGYSPLHF TGTGCCAGCAGCCAAGTGCGGGGAGGATATTCACCCCTCCACTTT
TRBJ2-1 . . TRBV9 CASSGMNRNEQFF TGTGCCAGCAGCGGCATGAATCGGAATGAGCAGTTCTTC
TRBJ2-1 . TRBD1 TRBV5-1 CASSSRGRVGEQFF TGCGCCAGCAGCTCCAGGGGGCGAGTGGGTGAGCAGTTCTTC
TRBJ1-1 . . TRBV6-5 CASTISGTEAFF TGTGCCAGCACCATCTCGGGTACTGAAGCTTTCTTT
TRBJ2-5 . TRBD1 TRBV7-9 CASSYRGPETQYF TGTGCCAGCAGCTACAGGGGGCCAGAGACCCAGTACTTC
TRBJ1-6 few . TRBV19 CASSIGGNSAPLHF TGTGCCAGTAGTATAGGAGGTAATTCGGCACCCCTCCACTTT
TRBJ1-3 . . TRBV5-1 CASSPGALSGNTIYF TGCGCCAGCAGCCCTGGTGCGCTCTCTGGAAACACCATATATTTT
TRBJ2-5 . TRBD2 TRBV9 CASSGLGTSGSETQYF TGTGCCAGCAGCGGTCTAGGGACTAGCGGGAGTGAGACCCAGTACTTC
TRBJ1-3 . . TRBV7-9 CASSQAGELLPSGNTIYF TGTGCCAGCAGCCAAGCCGGGGAACTCTTACCCTCTGGAAACACCATATATTTT
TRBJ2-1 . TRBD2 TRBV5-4 CASSQAGALNNEQFF TGTGCCAGCAGTCAAGCGGGGGCCTTGAACAATGAGCAGTTCTTC
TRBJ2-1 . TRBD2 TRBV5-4 CASSQGSAGGYNEQFF TGTGCCAGCAGCCAAGGCTCAGCGGGAGGCTACAATGAGCAGTTCTTC
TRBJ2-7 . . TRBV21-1 CASSKARLSGTYEQYF TGTGCCAGCAGCAAAGCGCGACTTAGCGGTACCTACGAGCAGTACTTC
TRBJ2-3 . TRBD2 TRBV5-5 CASSLRDSDLAGGPAQYF TGTGCCAGCAGCCTCCGGGACTCAGATTTAGCGGGAGGGCCCGCGCAGTATTTT
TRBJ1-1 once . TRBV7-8 CASSLRGSPMNTEAFF TGTGCCAGCAGCTTACGGGGGTCCCCAATGAACACTGAAGCTTTCTTT
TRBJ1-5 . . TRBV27 CASSRFLGDSNQPQHF TGTGCCAGCAGCCGGTTCCTAGGGGATAGCAATCAGCCCCAGCATTTT
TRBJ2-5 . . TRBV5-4 CASSLERSQETQYF TGTGCCAGCAGCTTAGAGCGGAGCCAAGAGACCCAGTACTTC
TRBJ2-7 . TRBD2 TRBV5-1 CASRRREESEQYF TGCGCCAGCAGAAGGCGGGAGGAATCCGAGCAGTACTTC
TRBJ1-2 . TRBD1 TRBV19 CASSADRGSINGYTF TGTGCCAGTAGTGCCGACAGGGGGAGTATTAATGGCTACACCTTC
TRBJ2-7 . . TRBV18 CASSLTGGAYEQYF TGTGCCAGCTCTCTAACAGGGGGGGCCTACGAGCAGTACTTC
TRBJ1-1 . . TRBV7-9 CASRLNPPGTRAFF TGTGCCAGCAGACTTAATCCCCCTGGGACTCGGGCTTTCTTT
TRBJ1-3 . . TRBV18 CASSPGLLALSGNTIYF TGTGCCAGCTCACCTGGACTCCTGGCCCTCTCTGGAAACACCATATATTTT
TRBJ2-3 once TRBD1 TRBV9 CASSVSTGNTDTQYF TGTGCCAGCAGCGTTTCGACAGGGAACACAGATACGCAGTATTTT
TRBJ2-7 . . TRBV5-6 CASSLGGTARAHEQYF TGTGCCAGCAGCTTGGGCGGGACAGCAAGGGCCCACGAGCAGTACTTC
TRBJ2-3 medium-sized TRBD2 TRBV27 CASSLSLAGRTDTQYF TGTGCCAGCAGCCTCAGTCTAGCGGGACGCACAGATACGCAGTATTTT
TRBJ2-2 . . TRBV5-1 CASSKGANTGELFF TGCGCCAGCAGTAAGGGAGCGAACACCGGGGAGCTGTTTTTT
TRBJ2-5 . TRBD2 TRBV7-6 CASTRLAGGSVETQYF TGTGCCAGCACGCGACTAGCGGGAGGAAGTGTAGAGACCCAGTACTTC